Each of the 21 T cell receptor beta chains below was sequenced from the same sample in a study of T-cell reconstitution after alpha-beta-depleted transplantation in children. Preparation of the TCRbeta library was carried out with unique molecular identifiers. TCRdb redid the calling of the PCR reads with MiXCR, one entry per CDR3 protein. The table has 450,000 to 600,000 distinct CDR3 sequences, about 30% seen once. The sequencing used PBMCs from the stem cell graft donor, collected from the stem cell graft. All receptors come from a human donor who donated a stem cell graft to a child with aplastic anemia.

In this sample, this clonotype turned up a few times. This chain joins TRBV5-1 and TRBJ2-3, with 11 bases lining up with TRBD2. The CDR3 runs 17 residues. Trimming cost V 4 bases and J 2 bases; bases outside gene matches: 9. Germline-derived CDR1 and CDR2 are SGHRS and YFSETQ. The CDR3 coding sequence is TGCGCCAGCAGCAAAATTACTAGCGGGAGAACCACAGATACGCAGTATTTT. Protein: CASSKITSGRTTDTQYF.

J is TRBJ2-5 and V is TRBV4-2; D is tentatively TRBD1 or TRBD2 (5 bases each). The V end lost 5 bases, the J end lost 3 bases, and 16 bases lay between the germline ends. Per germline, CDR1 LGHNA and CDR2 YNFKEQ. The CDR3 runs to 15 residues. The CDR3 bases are TGTGCCAGCAGCTTAACGGCCAGGGAGAAAGAGACCCAGTACTTC. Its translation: CASSLTAREKETQYF.

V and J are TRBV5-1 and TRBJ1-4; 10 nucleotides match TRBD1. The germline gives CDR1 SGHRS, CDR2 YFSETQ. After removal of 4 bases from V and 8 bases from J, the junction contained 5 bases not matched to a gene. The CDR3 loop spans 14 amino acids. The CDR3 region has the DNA TGCGCCAGCAGCCCCGGGACAGGGGAAGAAAAACTGTTTTTT. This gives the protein CASSPGTGEEKLFF.

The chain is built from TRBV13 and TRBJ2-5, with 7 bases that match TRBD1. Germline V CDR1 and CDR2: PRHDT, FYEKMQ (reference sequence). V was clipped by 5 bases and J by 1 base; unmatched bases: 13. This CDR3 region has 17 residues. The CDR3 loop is CASSHLRPGQPQETQYF. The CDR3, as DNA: TGTGCCAGCAGCCATCTACGGCCGGGACAGCCCCAAGAGACCCAGTACTTC.

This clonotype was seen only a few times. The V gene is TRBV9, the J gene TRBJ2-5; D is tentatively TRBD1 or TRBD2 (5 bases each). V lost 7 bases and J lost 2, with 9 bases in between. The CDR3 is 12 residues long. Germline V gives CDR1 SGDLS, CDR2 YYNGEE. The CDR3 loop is CASGGNQETQYF. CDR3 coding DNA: TGTGCCAGCGGGGGAAATCAAGAGACCCAGTACTTC. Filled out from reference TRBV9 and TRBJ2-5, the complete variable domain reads DSGVTQTPKHLITATGQRVTLRCSPRSGDLSVYWYQQSLDQGLQFLIQYYNGEERAKGNILERFSAQQFPDLHSELNLSSLELGDSALYFCASGGNQETQYFGPGTRLLVL.

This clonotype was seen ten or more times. CDR3 protein: CASSSQGDTEAFF. The CDR3 coding sequence is TGTGCCAGCAGTTCACAGGGGGACACTGAAGCTTTCTTT. The chain links TRBV7-2 to TRBJ1-1, with 8 nucleotides matching TRBD1. The CDR3 contains 13 residues. The V gene end was trimmed by 6 bases and the J gene end by 3 bases; junction bases not matched to a gene: 3. The germline gives CDR1 SGHTA, CDR2 FQGNSA.

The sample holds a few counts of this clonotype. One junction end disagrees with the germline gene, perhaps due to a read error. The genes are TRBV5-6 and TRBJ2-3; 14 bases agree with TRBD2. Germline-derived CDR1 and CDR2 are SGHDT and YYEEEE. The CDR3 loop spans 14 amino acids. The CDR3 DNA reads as TGTGCCAGCAGCCCGAGACTAGCGGGAGGGCCATTGGTTTTT. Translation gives CASSPRLAGGPLVF.

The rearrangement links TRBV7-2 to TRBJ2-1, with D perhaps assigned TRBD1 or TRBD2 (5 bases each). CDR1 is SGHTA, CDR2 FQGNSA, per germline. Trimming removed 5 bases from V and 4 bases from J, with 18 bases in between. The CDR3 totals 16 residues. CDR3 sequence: CASSPVGTELYNEQFF. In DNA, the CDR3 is TGTGCCAGCAGCCCCGTCGGGACGGAGCTTTACAATGAGCAGTTCTTC.

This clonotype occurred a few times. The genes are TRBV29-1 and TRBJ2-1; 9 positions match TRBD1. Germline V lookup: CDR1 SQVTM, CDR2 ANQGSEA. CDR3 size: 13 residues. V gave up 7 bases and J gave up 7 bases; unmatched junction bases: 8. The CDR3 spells CSATGGFGNEQFF. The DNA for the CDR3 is TGCAGCGCGACAGGGGGTTTTGGTAATGAGCAGTTCTTC.

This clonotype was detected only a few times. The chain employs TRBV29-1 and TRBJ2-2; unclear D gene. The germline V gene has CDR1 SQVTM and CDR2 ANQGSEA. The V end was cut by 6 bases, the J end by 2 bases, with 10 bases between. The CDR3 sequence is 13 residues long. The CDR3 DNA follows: TGCAGCGTGTCAGTGCAAAACACCGGGGAGCTGTTTTTT. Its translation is CSVSVQNTGELFF.

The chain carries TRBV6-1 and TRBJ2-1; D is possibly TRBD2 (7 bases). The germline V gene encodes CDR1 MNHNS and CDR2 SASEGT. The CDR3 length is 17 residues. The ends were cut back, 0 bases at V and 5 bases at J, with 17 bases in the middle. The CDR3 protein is CASSEALSGDTNNEQFF. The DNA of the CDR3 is TGTGCCAGCAGTGAAGCGTTGAGCGGGGACACGAACAATGAGCAGTTCTTC.

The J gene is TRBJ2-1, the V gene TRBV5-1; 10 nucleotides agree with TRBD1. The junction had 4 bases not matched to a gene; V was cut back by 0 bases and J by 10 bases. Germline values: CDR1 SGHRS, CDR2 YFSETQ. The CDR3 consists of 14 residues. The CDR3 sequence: CASSLGDRGSEQFF. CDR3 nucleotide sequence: TGCGCCAGCAGCTTGGGGGACAGGGGAAGCGAGCAGTTCTTC.

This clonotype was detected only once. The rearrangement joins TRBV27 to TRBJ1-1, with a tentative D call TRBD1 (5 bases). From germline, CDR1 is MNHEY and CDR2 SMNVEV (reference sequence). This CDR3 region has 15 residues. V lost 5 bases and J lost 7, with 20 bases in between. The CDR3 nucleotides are TGTGCCAGCAGTCCTGGACAAAGTATGAAGATTGAAGCTTTCTTT. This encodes CASSPGQSMKIEAFF.

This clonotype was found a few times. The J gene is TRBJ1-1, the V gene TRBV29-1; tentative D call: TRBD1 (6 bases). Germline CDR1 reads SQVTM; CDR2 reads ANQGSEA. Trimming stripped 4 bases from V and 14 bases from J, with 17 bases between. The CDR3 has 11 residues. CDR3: CSVGGGKGVFF. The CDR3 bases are TGCAGCGTTGGGGGGGGCAAGGGTGTGTTCTTT. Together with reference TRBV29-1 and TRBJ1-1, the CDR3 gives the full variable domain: SAVISQKPSRDICQRGTSLTIQCQVDSQVTMMFWYRQQPGQSLTLIATANQGSEATYESGFVIDKFPISRPNLTFSTLTVSNMSPEDSSIYLCSVGGGKGVFFGQGTRLTVV.

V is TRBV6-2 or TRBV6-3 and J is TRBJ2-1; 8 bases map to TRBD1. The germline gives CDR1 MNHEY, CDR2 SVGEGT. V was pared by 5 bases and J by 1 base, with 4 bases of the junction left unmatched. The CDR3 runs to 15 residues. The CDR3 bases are TGTGCCAGCAGTCACACAGGGGGGTCCTACAATGAGCAGTTCTTC. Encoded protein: CASSHTGGSYNEQFF.

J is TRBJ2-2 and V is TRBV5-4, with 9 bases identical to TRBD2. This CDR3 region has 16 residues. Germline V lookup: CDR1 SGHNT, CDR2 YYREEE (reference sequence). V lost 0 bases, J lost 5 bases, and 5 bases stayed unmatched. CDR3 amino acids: CASSLGLAVDTGELFF. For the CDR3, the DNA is TGTGCCAGCAGCTTGGGACTAGCGGTCGATACCGGGGAGCTGTTTTTT.

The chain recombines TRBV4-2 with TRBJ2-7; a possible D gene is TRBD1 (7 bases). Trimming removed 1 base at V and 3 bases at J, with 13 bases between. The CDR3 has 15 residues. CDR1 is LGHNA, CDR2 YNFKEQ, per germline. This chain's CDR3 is CASSQGQGGIYEQYF. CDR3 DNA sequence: TGTGCCAGCAGCCAAGGACAGGGAGGTATCTACGAGCAGTACTTC.

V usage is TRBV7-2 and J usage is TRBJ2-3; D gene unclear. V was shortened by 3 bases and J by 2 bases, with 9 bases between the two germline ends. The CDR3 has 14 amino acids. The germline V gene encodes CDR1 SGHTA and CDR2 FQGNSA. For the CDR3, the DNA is TGTGCCAGCAGCTTCCAAGCGCCCACAGATACGCAGTATTTT. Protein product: CASSFQAPTDTQYF. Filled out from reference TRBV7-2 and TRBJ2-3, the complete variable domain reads GAGVSQSPSNKVTEKGKDVELRCDPISGHTALYWYRQSLGQGLEFLIYFQGNSAPDKSGLPSDRFSAERTGGSVSTLTIQRTQQEDSAVYLCASSFQAPTDTQYFGPGTRLTVL.

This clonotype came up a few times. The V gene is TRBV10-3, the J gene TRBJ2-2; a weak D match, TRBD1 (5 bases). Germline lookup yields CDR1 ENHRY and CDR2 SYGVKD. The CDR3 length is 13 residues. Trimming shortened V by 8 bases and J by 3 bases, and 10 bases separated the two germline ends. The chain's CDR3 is CAISRDDTGELFF. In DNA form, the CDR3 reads TGTGCCATCTCCAGGGATGACACCGGGGAGCTGTTTTTT.

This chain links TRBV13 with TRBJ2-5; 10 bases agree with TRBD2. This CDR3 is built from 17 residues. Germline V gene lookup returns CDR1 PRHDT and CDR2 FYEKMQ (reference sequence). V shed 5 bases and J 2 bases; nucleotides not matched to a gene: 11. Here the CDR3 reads CASSRWTSGLSQETQYF. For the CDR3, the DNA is TGTGCCAGCAGCCGCTGGACTAGCGGTTTGTCACAAGAGACCCAGTACTTC.

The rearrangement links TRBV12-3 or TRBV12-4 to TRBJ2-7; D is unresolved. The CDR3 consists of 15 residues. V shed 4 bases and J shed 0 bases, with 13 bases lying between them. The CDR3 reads CASSYSRGNSYEQYF. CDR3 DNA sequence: TGTGCCAGCAGTTACAGCAGAGGCAACTCCTACGAGCAGTACTTC.